What follows are 13 T cell receptor beta chains derived from one specimen sequenced in a study of tumor-infiltrating lymphocytes in localized non-small cell lung cancer. Method: immunoSEQ multiplex PCR; TCRdb's copy keeps in-frame clones and lacks some. The table has just over 9,500 clones, around 73% seen once; the top ten hold roughly 10%. The sample consisted of lung tumor tissue. The receptors here all came from a human donor with non-small cell lung cancer.

The chain has TRBV5-5 and TRBJ2-7; 7 bases fit TRBD2. Germline V lookup: CDR1 SGHKS, CDR2 YYEKEE (reference sequence). J lost 5 bases, V lost 4 bases, and 12 bases had no gene match. CDR3 size: 15 residues. CDR3 loop: CASSPGRGDRDEQYF. The DNA of the CDR3 is TGTGCCAGCAGCCCGGGGAGGGGAGATCGGGACGAGCAGTACTTC.

The rearrangement links TRBV30 to TRBJ2-4; the D is unclear. Trimming pared 0 bases from V and 4 bases from J, leaving 16 bases between. This CDR3 spans 16 amino acids. The germline V gene encodes CDR1 GTSNPN and CDR2 SVGIG (reference sequence). The chain's CDR3 is CAWSVWKGSPKNIQYF. In nucleotides, the CDR3 is TGTGCCTGGAGTGTTTGGAAAGGGTCTCCGAAAAACATTCAGTACTTC.

The chain uses TRBV6-1 and TRBJ1-1; D gene unclear. Germline CDR1 and CDR2: MNHNS and SASEGT. The CDR3 totals 13 residues. Trimming shortened V by 0 bases and J by 11 bases, and 13 bases separated the two germline ends. The CDR3: CASSEALDRSAFF. DNA of the CDR3: TGTGCCAGCAGTGAAGCGCTTGATCGTAGTGCTTTCTTT.

The chain recombines TRBV12-5 with TRBJ1-1; unclear D gene. Germline CDR1 LGHNT, CDR2 FRNRAP. The V and J ends lost 5 bases and 3 bases respectively, with 16 bases between them. The CDR3 consists of 15 residues. CDR3 loop: CASGQGGLRDTEAFF. The CDR3 DNA reads as TGTGCTAGTGGTCAAGGCGGACTTCGGGACACTGAAGCTTTCTTT.

The chain is built from TRBV10-3 and TRBJ2-5; 8 bases align to TRBD2. The CDR3 loop spans 14 amino acids. The germline CDR1 and CDR2 sequences are ENHRY and SYGVKD. The trim removed 3 bases at V and 1 base at J, leaving 1 base unmatched. Here the CDR3 reads CAISEAGAQETQYF. CDR3 coding DNA: TGTGCCATCAGTGAAGCGGGGGCCCAAGAGACCCAGTACTTC.

The CDR3 loop is CASGLVQGATVSPLHF. CDR3 nucleotides: TGTGCTAGTGGTTTGGTACAGGGGGCTACAGTTTCACCCCTCCACTTT. The rearrangement joins TRBV12-5 to TRBJ1-6; the match to TRBD1 covers 9 bases. The length of the CDR3 is 16 residues. CDR1 LGHNT and CDR2 FRNRAP come from the germline V gene. Trimming cost V 0 bases and J 9 bases; bases outside gene matches: 6. Drawing the rest from reference TRBV12-5 and TRBJ1-6, the complete variable domain is DARVTQTPRHKVTEMGQEVTMRCQPILGHNTVFWYRQTMMQGLELLAYFRNRAPLDDSGMPKDRFSAEMPDATLATLKIQPSEPRDSAVYFCASGLVQGATVSPLHFGNGTRLTVT.

A single count supports this clone. V gene TRBV28 combines with J gene TRBJ2-4, with D perhaps being TRBD1 or TRBD2 (5 bases each). The length of the CDR3 is 17 residues. The germline CDR1 and CDR2 sequences are MDHEN and SYDVKM. The germline V and J ends were trimmed by 6 bases and 0 bases, with 18 bases remaining between them. CDR3 loop: CASSSYGAGLAKNIQYF. The CDR3 DNA reads TGTGCCAGCAGCTCCTACGGGGCAGGGCTAGCCAAAAACATTCAGTACTTC.

The genes are TRBV9 and TRBJ2-7, with 7 bases fitting TRBD1. J was trimmed by 6 bases and V by 4 bases; bases with no gene match: 10. Germline V gene lookup returns CDR1 SGDLS and CDR2 YYNGEE. The CDR3 consists of 14 residues. The CDR3, as DNA: TGTGCCAGCAGCCTCCGGGACAGTACCCGCGAGCAGTACTTC. This translates into CASSLRDSTREQYF.

The chain recombines TRBV7-2 with TRBJ2-2, with D perhaps assigned TRBD1 or TRBD2 (5 bases each). The length of the CDR3 is 12 residues. V lost 8 bases and J 3 bases, leaving 7 bases between the germline ends. Germline assignment: CDR1 SGHTA and CDR2 FQGNSA. The CDR3 sequence is CASGTHTGELFF. The CDR3, as DNA: TGTGCCAGCGGGACCCACACCGGGGAGCTGTTTTTT.

This chain connects TRBV5-5 to TRBJ2-2; TRBD1 is a possible D gene (6 bases). The CDR3 runs to 18 residues. Deletions cut 4 bases from V and 1 base from J, with 20 bases between. The germline gives CDR1 SGHKS, CDR2 YYEKEE (reference sequence). For the CDR3, the DNA is TGTGCCAGCAGCCTGCTGCCCACAGGGTTGGGGAACACCGGGGAGCTGTTTTTT. This sequence encodes CASSLLPTGLGNTGELFF.

The chain couples TRBV5-4 to TRBJ2-4; TRBD1 matches 9 bases. The CDR3 runs to 18 residues. Germline assignment: CDR1 SGHNT and CDR2 YYREEE (reference sequence). V gave up 5 bases and J gave up 9 bases; unmatched junction bases: 21. The CDR3 DNA is TGTGCCAGCAGGTTTGATTTGGGCCTGGGGACAGGGAAGGCCATTCAGTACTTC. It encodes CASRFDLGLGTGKAIQYF.

This rearrangement joins TRBV10-3 to TRBJ2-1; possibly TRBD2 for D (5 bases). Germline V lookup: CDR1 ENHRY, CDR2 SYGVKD. The ends were cut back, 4 bases at V and 5 bases at J, with 12 bases in the middle. This CDR3 region has 14 residues. The CDR3 loop reads CAISARGNDNEQFF. CDR3 nucleotide sequence: TGTGCCATCAGTGCAAGAGGGAACGACAATGAGCAGTTCTTC.

The chain uses TRBV27 and TRBJ2-6; D may be TRBD1 or TRBD2 (5 bases each). The CDR3 totals 18 residues. V was pared by 2 bases and J by 0 bases, with 14 bases between. The germline CDR1 and CDR2 sequences are MNHEY and SMNVEV (reference sequence). The CDR3 protein is CASSLGRGAASGANVLTF. CDR3 bases: TGTGCCAGCAGTTTAGGGAGAGGGGCCGCCTCTGGGGCCAACGTCCTGACTTTC.